This entry concerns a single T cell receptor (beta chain). Its cognate antigen is unknown. Between roughly 17,000 and 1,000,000 sorted cells, with 10%, 30% or 50% RNA, yielded naive CD8 libraries. Isolation of naive CD8 T cells was achieved by sorting on a CD8+CD4-CCR7+CD45RA+ phenotype. TCRdb reprocessed the PCR reads with MiXCR, giving one entry per CDR3 protein. The table lists 85,000 to 120,000 distinct CDR3 sequences, less than 35% of them singletons. CDR3 length: 16 residues. Germline CDR1 reads MDHEN; CDR2 reads SYDVKM. Trimming took 7 bases from V and 3 from J, leaving 19 bases between them. This entry belongs to a study of molecular identifiers for immune sequencing clone quantification. Study outcomes and limitations: Clones carrying above 20 RNA copies accounted for over 98% of effector molecules, under 1% in naive cells.

Sequencing input: naive CD8+ T cells from blood, with Jurkat cell RNA spiked in. Subset described: FACS-sorted CD8+CD4-CCR7+CD45RA+ naive T cells. The chain carries TRBV28 and TRBJ1-5; D ambiguous. This TCR was recovered from a human donor in good health. Some libraries in this study had Jurkat cell RNA spiked in. DNA of the CDR3: TGTGCCAGCATATCTCAAAGGTACAAAATCAATCAGCCCCAGCATTTT. It is translated as CASISQRYKINQPQHF.